The T cell receptor beta chain under discussion was sequenced for a study of tumor-infiltrating lymphocytes in oesophageal squamous cell carcinoma. TCRdb independently ran MiXCR on the PCR reads; one entry per CDR3 protein. The sample carries about 23,000 distinct CDR3 sequences, 35% to 45% recorded once. This clonotype was observed many times. Germline CDR1 and CDR2: SGHRS and YFSETQ. CDR3 length: 12 amino acids. The sequenced sample was esophageal tumor tissue. The receptor was isolated from a male donor with esophageal squamous cell carcinoma. J is TRBJ2-5 and V is TRBV5-1; no clear D gene. The DNA end favors TRBJ2-7, so the J call may be wrong. The CDR3 here is CASSFNGYEQYF. The CDR3 nucleotides read TGCGCCAGCAGCTTCAACGGCTACGAGCAGTACTTC.